A selection of T cell receptor beta chains follows, all from one sample in a study of neurological immune-mediated disorders. Using its own MiXCR run on the 5' RACE reads, TCRdb lists one record per CDR3 protein. The top ten hold 6.9% of the sample, which has 50,000 to 70,000 distinct CDR3 sequences, 4.5% seen once. The sequenced material came from PBMCs. The receptors were gathered from a man aged 25 to 45 with multiple sclerosis. The CDR3 runs from the conserved cysteine through the conserved F or W. Fields, in order: clone size, D gene, J gene, V gene, CDR3 protein, CDR3 DNA. The D gene is left open where the match is weak. The size of a clone is reported for some rows only, either as once, few or many, or as a class for expanded clones.

clone_size: NA; d_call: TRBD2; j_call: TRBJ2-1; v_call: TRBV12-3/TRBV12-4; cdr3_aa: CASSLSGGGYNEQFF; cdr3_nt: TGTGCCAGCAGTTTAAGCGGGGGGGGCTACAATGAGCAGTTCTTC
clone_size: NA; d_call: NA; j_call: TRBJ1-2; v_call: TRBV19; cdr3_aa: CGTRGDNYGYTF; cdr3_nt: TGTGGGACCCGGGGGGATAACTATGGCTACACCTTC
clone_size: many; d_call: TRBD1; j_call: TRBJ1-2; v_call: TRBV12-5; cdr3_aa: CASGSGNDRGLFYGYTF; cdr3_nt: TGTGCTAGTGGCTCCGGAAACGACAGGGGGCTTTTCTATGGCTACACCTTC
clone_size: many; d_call: NA; j_call: TRBJ2-5; v_call: TRBV7-8; cdr3_aa: CASSFRGGEETQYF; cdr3_nt: TGTGCCAGCAGCTTTAGGGGGGGGGAAGAGACCCAGTACTTC
clone_size: many; d_call: NA; j_call: TRBJ2-3; v_call: TRBV3-1; cdr3_aa: CASRPVSGASDTDTQYF; cdr3_nt: TGTGCCAGCAGACCCGTCTCGGGGGCCTCTGACACAGATACGCAGTATTTT
clone_size: NA; d_call: TRBD1; j_call: TRBJ2-3; v_call: TRBV7-9; cdr3_aa: CASSRGQADTQYF; cdr3_nt: TGTGCCAGCAGTCGAGGACAGGCAGATACGCAGTATTTT
clone_size: few; d_call: NA; j_call: TRBJ1-1; v_call: TRBV7-9; cdr3_aa: CASSLGTYLVPEAFF; cdr3_nt: TGTGCCAGCAGCCTGGGGACTTATCTAGTCCCTGAAGCTTTCTTT
clone_size: few; d_call: NA; j_call: TRBJ2-3; v_call: TRBV6-1; cdr3_aa: CASSVEISDTQYF; cdr3_nt: TGTGCCAGCAGTGTGGAGATCTCAGATACGCAGTATTTT
clone_size: many; d_call: NA; j_call: TRBJ2-1; v_call: TRBV9; cdr3_aa: CASSGRGGGEYNEQFF; cdr3_nt: TGTGCCAGCAGCGGGAGGGGAGGCGGGGAATACAATGAGCAGTTCTTC
clone_size: few; d_call: NA; j_call: TRBJ1-1; v_call: TRBV6-5; cdr3_aa: CASSYSSTLFF; cdr3_nt: TGTGCCAGCAGTTACTCTAGTACTCTCTTTTTT
clone_size: NA; d_call: TRBD1; j_call: TRBJ1-2; v_call: TRBV20-1; cdr3_aa: CSARMAQGAAGGYTF; cdr3_nt: TGCAGTGCGCGCATGGCACAGGGGGCAGCGGGTGGCTACACCTTC
clone_size: many; d_call: NA; j_call: TRBJ1-5; v_call: TRBV4-1; cdr3_aa: CASSQDSPRGHQPQHF; cdr3_nt: TGCGCCAGCAGCCAAGATAGCCCTCGGGGGCATCAGCCCCAGCATTTT
clone_size: few; d_call: TRBD1; j_call: TRBJ1-2; v_call: TRBV7-9; cdr3_aa: CAIVGGQGDYGYTF; cdr3_nt: TGTGCCATCGTCGGAGGACAGGGGGACTATGGCTACACCTTC
clone_size: NA; d_call: NA; j_call: TRBJ1-6; v_call: TRBV27; cdr3_aa: CASSPTGTYNNSPLNF; cdr3_nt: TGTGCCAGCAGCCCCACAGGGACCTACAATAATTCACCCCTCAACTTT
clone_size: medium-sized; d_call: TRBD2; j_call: TRBJ2-5; v_call: TRBV5-6; cdr3_aa: CASIPPGLAGGLGKTQYF; cdr3_nt: TGTGCCAGCATCCCTCCGGGACTAGCGGGGGGGCTCGGAAAGACCCAGTACTTC
clone_size: NA; d_call: NA; j_call: TRBJ1-5; v_call: TRBV27; cdr3_aa: CASSLTGGHQPQHF; cdr3_nt: TGTGCCAGCAGTTTAACCGGGGGGCATCAGCCCCAGCATTTT
clone_size: many; d_call: NA; j_call: TRBJ2-5; v_call: TRBV9; cdr3_aa: CASSAGTQRSETQYF; cdr3_nt: TGTGCCAGCAGCGCTGGGACACAAAGGTCGGAGACCCAGTACTTC
clone_size: many; d_call: NA; j_call: TRBJ2-7; v_call: TRBV10-1; cdr3_aa: CASSESVRGVEQYF; cdr3_nt: TGCGCCAGCAGTGAGTCTGTCAGGGGGGTCGAGCAGTACTTC
clone_size: many; d_call: NA; j_call: TRBJ2-1; v_call: TRBV12-3/TRBV12-4; cdr3_aa: CASSFSEGEQFF; cdr3_nt: TGTGCCAGCAGTTTTTCCGAAGGGGAGCAGTTCTTC
clone_size: many; d_call: TRBD1; j_call: TRBJ1-1; v_call: TRBV4-1; cdr3_aa: CASSPYRTGDTEAFF; cdr3_nt: TGCGCCAGCAGCCCATACCGGACAGGAGACACTGAAGCTTTCTTT
clone_size: many; d_call: NA; j_call: TRBJ2-3; v_call: TRBV6-5; cdr3_aa: CASSLGQTPPSTDTQYF; cdr3_nt: TGTGCCAGCAGTTTAGGACAGACTCCACCTAGCACAGATACGCAGTATTTT
clone_size: many; d_call: NA; j_call: TRBJ1-1; v_call: TRBV5-1; cdr3_aa: CASSLDGNEAFF; cdr3_nt: TGCGCCAGCAGCTTGGACGGAAATGAAGCTTTCTTT
clone_size: many; d_call: NA; j_call: TRBJ2-1; v_call: TRBV11-2; cdr3_aa: CASSPRGGAIREQFF; cdr3_nt: TGTGCCAGCAGCCCTAGGGGGGGGGCCATTAGGGAGCAGTTCTTC
clone_size: many; d_call: TRBD2; j_call: TRBJ2-5; v_call: TRBV5-1; cdr3_aa: CASSLAGGLVETQYF; cdr3_nt: TGCGCCAGCAGCTTAGCGGGGGGCCTGGTAGAGACCCAGTACTTC
clone_size: many; d_call: NA; j_call: TRBJ1-1; v_call: TRBV10-2; cdr3_aa: CASSEGTGAFF; cdr3_nt: TGCGCCAGCAGTGAGGGGACCGGGGCTTTCTTT
clone_size: few; d_call: NA; j_call: TRBJ1-2; v_call: TRBV12-5; cdr3_aa: CASGKGVGYTF; cdr3_nt: TGTGCTAGCGGAAAGGGGGTAGGCTACACCTTC
clone_size: NA; d_call: TRBD1; j_call: TRBJ1-1; v_call: TRBV5-1; cdr3_aa: CASSLDPTGANTEAFF; cdr3_nt: TGCGCCAGCAGCTTAGATCCGACAGGGGCGAACACTGAAGCTTTCTTT
clone_size: many; d_call: TRBD2; j_call: TRBJ2-1; v_call: TRBV20-1; cdr3_aa: CSARLLAGTSSYNEQFF; cdr3_nt: TGCAGTGCTAGGTTGCTAGCGGGGACGAGCTCCTACAATGAGCAGTTCTTC
clone_size: many; d_call: NA; j_call: TRBJ1-5; v_call: TRBV27; cdr3_aa: CASSFRGVNQPQHF; cdr3_nt: TGTGCCAGCAGTTTCCGGGGAGTCAATCAGCCCCAGCATTTT
clone_size: many; d_call: NA; j_call: TRBJ2-3; v_call: TRBV18; cdr3_aa: CASSPREDTQYF; cdr3_nt: TGTGCCAGCTCACCACGCGAGGATACGCAGTATTTT
clone_size: many; d_call: NA; j_call: TRBJ1-2; v_call: TRBV2; cdr3_aa: CASKIQISDGYTF; cdr3_nt: TGTGCCAGCAAAATACAGATCTCGGATGGCTACACCTTC
clone_size: many; d_call: NA; j_call: TRBJ1-2; v_call: TRBV20-1; cdr3_aa: CSALQSYGYTF; cdr3_nt: TGCAGTGCTTTACAGAGCTATGGCTACACCTTC
clone_size: many; d_call: TRBD1; j_call: TRBJ2-3; v_call: TRBV20-1; cdr3_aa: CSACRDRGQTDTQYF; cdr3_nt: TGCAGTGCTTGCAGAGACAGGGGGCAGACAGATACGCAGTATTTT
clone_size: many; d_call: NA; j_call: TRBJ1-5; v_call: TRBV5-5; cdr3_aa: CASTLGPASNQPQNF; cdr3_nt: TGTGCCAGCACCCTGGGACCGGCGAGCAATCAGCCCCAGAATTTT
clone_size: NA; d_call: NA; j_call: TRBJ1-2; v_call: TRBV20-1; cdr3_aa: CSAIERGLGYTF; cdr3_nt: TGCAGTGCGATCGAAAGGGGTTTGGGCTACACCTTC
clone_size: many; d_call: NA; j_call: TRBJ2-6; v_call: TRBV24-1; cdr3_aa: CATSDPGTHGSGANVLTF; cdr3_nt: TGTGCCACCAGTGATCCGGGGACGCATGGCTCTGGGGCCAACGTCCTGACTTTC
clone_size: many; d_call: TRBD2; j_call: TRBJ2-7; v_call: TRBV7-9; cdr3_aa: CASSLRGLAGDYEQYF; cdr3_nt: TGTGCCAGCAGCTTACGGGGACTAGCGGGGGACTACGAGCAGTACTTC
clone_size: many; d_call: TRBD2; j_call: TRBJ2-3; v_call: TRBV7-2; cdr3_aa: CASSLAAGGSTDTQYF; cdr3_nt: TGTGCCAGCAGCTTAGCAGCGGGGGGTTCCACAGATACGCAGTATTTT
clone_size: few; d_call: NA; j_call: TRBJ2-5; v_call: TRBV5-6; cdr3_aa: CASSLAGETQYF; cdr3_nt: TGTGCCAGCAGCTTGGCCGGAGAGACCCAGTACTTC
clone_size: many; d_call: NA; j_call: TRBJ1-1; v_call: TRBV20-1; cdr3_aa: CSAPRDTEAFF; cdr3_nt: TGCAGTGCTCCGCGGGACACTGAAGCTTTCTTT
clone_size: few; d_call: TRBD1; j_call: TRBJ1-2; v_call: TRBV7-2; cdr3_aa: CASSLAIGAAGGAANYGYTF; cdr3_nt: TGTGCCAGCAGCTTAGCGATCGGTGCGGCAGGGGGAGCCGCTAACTATGGCTACACCTTC
clone_size: many; d_call: NA; j_call: TRBJ1-4; v_call: TRBV6-5; cdr3_aa: CASSSNPPPVNEKLFF; cdr3_nt: TGTGCCAGCAGTTCCAACCCGCCGCCAGTCAATGAAAAACTGTTTTTT
clone_size: many; d_call: NA; j_call: TRBJ1-5; v_call: TRBV20-1; cdr3_aa: CSARSDSNQPQHF; cdr3_nt: TGCAGTGCTAGGTCAGATAGCAATCAGCCCCAGCATTTT
clone_size: many; d_call: NA; j_call: TRBJ2-3; v_call: TRBV4-1; cdr3_aa: CASGTLPPQSYAVFF; cdr3_nt: NA
clone_size: NA; d_call: TRBD1; j_call: TRBJ1-5; v_call: TRBV20-1; cdr3_aa: CSARDPGQGAGQPQHF; cdr3_nt: TGCAGTGCTAGAGATCCGGGACAGGGGGCAGGACAGCCCCAGCATTTT
clone_size: many; d_call: TRBD1; j_call: TRBJ1-2; v_call: TRBV7-2; cdr3_aa: CASSQDRSNYGYTF; cdr3_nt: TGTGCCAGCAGCCAGGACAGGTCCAACTATGGCTACACCTTC
clone_size: many; d_call: TRBD2; j_call: TRBJ2-1; v_call: TRBV4-1; cdr3_aa: CASSQSGGAIGEQFF; cdr3_nt: TGCGCCAGCAGCCAAAGCGGGGGGGCGATTGGGGAGCAGTTCTTC
clone_size: many; d_call: NA; j_call: TRBJ2-1; v_call: TRBV12-3/TRBV12-4; cdr3_aa: CASSFGPRDFQFF; cdr3_nt: TGTGCCAGCAGTTTCGGTCCCCGGGACTTTCAGTTCTTC
clone_size: NA; d_call: NA; j_call: TRBJ1-3; v_call: TRBV5-5; cdr3_aa: CASSPVGRRTSGNTIYF; cdr3_nt: TGTGCCAGCAGCCCCGTTGGCAGGAGAACCTCTGGAAACACCATATATTTT